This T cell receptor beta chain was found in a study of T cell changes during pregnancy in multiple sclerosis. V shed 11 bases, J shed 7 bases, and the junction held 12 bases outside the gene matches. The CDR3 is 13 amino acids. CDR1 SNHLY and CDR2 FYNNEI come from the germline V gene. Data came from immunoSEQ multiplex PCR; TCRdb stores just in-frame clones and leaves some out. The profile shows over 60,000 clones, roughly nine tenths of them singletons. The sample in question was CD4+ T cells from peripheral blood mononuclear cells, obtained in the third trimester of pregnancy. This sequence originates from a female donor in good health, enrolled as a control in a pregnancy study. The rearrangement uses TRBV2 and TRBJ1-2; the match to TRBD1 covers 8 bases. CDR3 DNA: TGTGCCGGCAAGCAGGGGGCGCGTCTTGGCTACACCTTC. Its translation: CAGKQGARLGYTF.